The rows below give T cell receptor beta chains drawn from one sample of a study of post-analysis software for immune sequencing data. TCRdb ran MiXCR on the PCR reads and lists one entry per CDR3 protein. The sample contains approximately 630,000 distinct CDR3 sequences, approximately 60% of which appear only once. Sequencing used blood. The origin of the receptors is a girl under 10 years old with multiple sclerosis. The CDR3 runs from the conserved cysteine through the conserved F or W. The D gene is left open where the match is weak. Clone size appears in some rows only: once, few, many, or a class for an expanded clone.

CDR3 protein: CSATGQGIEQFF; CDR3 DNA: TGCAGTGCCACGGGGCAGGGGATTGAGCAGTTCTTC; clone size: NA; J gene: TRBJ2-1; D gene: NA; V gene: TRBV20-1
CDR3 protein: CATRDRGGEETQYF; CDR3 DNA: TGTGCCACGAGGGACAGAGGGGGAGAAGAGACCCAGTACTTC; clone size: few; J gene: TRBJ2-5; D gene: TRBD1; V gene: TRBV10-3
CDR3 protein: CASSLLPQGETQYF; CDR3 DNA: TGTGCCAGCAGTTTACTTCCCCAAGGGGAGACCCAGTACTTC; clone size: NA; J gene: TRBJ2-5; D gene: NA; V gene: TRBV27
CDR3 protein: CAWNEVGTGELFF; CDR3 DNA: TGTGCCTGGAATGAGGTGGGGACCGGGGAGCTGTTTTTT; clone size: NA; J gene: TRBJ2-2; D gene: NA; V gene: TRBV30
CDR3 protein: CASSGEPAFGETQYF; CDR3 DNA: TGCGCCAGCAGCGGAGAGCCCGCGTTCGGAGAGACCCAGTACTTC; clone size: NA; J gene: TRBJ2-5; D gene: NA; V gene: TRBV5-1
CDR3 protein: CASSLSAVGFYEQYF; CDR3 DNA: TGCGCCAGCAGCTTGAGTGCGGTGGGCTTCTACGAGCAGTACTTC; clone size: NA; J gene: TRBJ2-7; D gene: NA; V gene: TRBV5-1
CDR3 protein: CASSQALGTGFSGTEAFF; CDR3 DNA: TGTGCCAGCAGCCAAGCCCTAGGTACAGGGTTTTCGGGCACTGAAGCTTTCTTT; clone size: many; J gene: TRBJ1-1; D gene: NA; V gene: TRBV3-1
CDR3 protein: CASSRTGDTKQYF; CDR3 DNA: TGCGCCAGCAGCAGAACAGGGGACACGAAGCAGTACTTC; clone size: NA; J gene: TRBJ2-7; D gene: TRBD1; V gene: TRBV5-1
CDR3 protein: CATSSGKHTEAFF; CDR3 DNA: TGTGCCACCAGTTCCGGGAAGCACACTGAAGCTTTCTTT; clone size: NA; J gene: TRBJ1-1; D gene: NA; V gene: TRBV24-1
CDR3 protein: CASRRTALNQPQHF; CDR3 DNA: TGTGCCAGCAGGCGGACGGCCCTTAATCAGCCCCAGCATTTT; clone size: NA; J gene: TRBJ1-5; D gene: NA; V gene: TRBV12-3/TRBV12-4
CDR3 protein: CASSLGRGANTEAFF; CDR3 DNA: TGTGCCAGCAGTTTAGGACGGGGGGCGAACACTGAAGCTTTCTTT; clone size: NA; J gene: TRBJ1-1; D gene: NA; V gene: TRBV12-3/TRBV12-4
CDR3 protein: CASSYPVKGATEAFF; CDR3 DNA: TGTGCCAGCAGTTACCCCGTGAAGGGGGCCACTGAAGCTTTCTTT; clone size: NA; J gene: TRBJ1-1; D gene: TRBD1; V gene: TRBV6-6
CDR3 protein: CASLLGGNQPQHF; CDR3 DNA: TGTGCCAGCCTACTTGGGGGCAATCAGCCCCAGCATTTT; clone size: NA; J gene: TRBJ1-5; D gene: NA; V gene: TRBV12-3/TRBV12-4
CDR3 protein: CASSLTWGLAGVTDTQYF; CDR3 DNA: TGTGCCAGCAGTTTGACGTGGGGACTAGCGGGCGTCACAGATACGCAGTATTTT; clone size: NA; J gene: TRBJ2-3; D gene: TRBD2; V gene: TRBV27
CDR3 protein: CASSPTPGLADTGELFF; CDR3 DNA: TGTGCCAGCAGCCCCACCCCGGGACTAGCAGACACCGGGGAGCTGTTTTTT; clone size: NA; J gene: TRBJ2-2; D gene: TRBD2; V gene: TRBV9
CDR3 protein: CSVEDPPGSGGGPDTQYF; CDR3 DNA: TGCAGCGTTGAAGATCCCCCCGGCTCGGGGGGGGGCCCAGATACGCAGTATTTT; clone size: once; J gene: TRBJ2-3; D gene: TRBD2; V gene: TRBV29-1
CDR3 protein: CASSPDSYSQYF; CDR3 DNA: TGTGCCAGCAGTCCCGACAGTTATTCGCAGTATTTT; clone size: NA; J gene: TRBJ2-3; D gene: NA; V gene: TRBV12-3/TRBV12-4
CDR3 protein: CASSARGLDRDTQYF; CDR3 DNA: TGTGCCAGCAGTGCCCGGGGCTTGGATAGAGATACGCAGTATTTT; clone size: NA; J gene: TRBJ2-3; D gene: NA; V gene: TRBV6-1
CDR3 protein: CASSFGDLAGFGGNEQFF; CDR3 DNA: TGTGCCAGCAGTTTTGGGGATCTAGCGGGATTTGGTGGCAATGAGCAGTTCTTC; clone size: NA; J gene: TRBJ2-1; D gene: TRBD2; V gene: TRBV12-3/TRBV12-4
CDR3 protein: CSASYTGTSQETQYF; CDR3 DNA: TGCAGTGCTAGCTATACCGGGACTAGCCAAGAGACCCAGTACTTC; clone size: NA; J gene: TRBJ2-5; D gene: TRBD2; V gene: TRBV20-1
CDR3 protein: CASSLLPSGETQYF; CDR3 DNA: TGTGCCAGCAGCTTACTTCCTAGCGGTGAGACCCAGTACTTC; clone size: few; J gene: TRBJ2-5; D gene: TRBD2; V gene: TRBV7-9
CDR3 protein: CSVKRETQYF; CDR3 DNA: TGCAGCGTAAAGCGGGAGACCCAGTACTTC; clone size: NA; J gene: TRBJ2-5; D gene: NA; V gene: TRBV29-1
CDR3 protein: CASSLGSRNPQETQYF; CDR3 DNA: TGTGCCAGCAGCTTAGGTTCGAGGAACCCCCAAGAGACCCAGTACTTC; clone size: NA; J gene: TRBJ2-5; D gene: NA; V gene: TRBV11-2
CDR3 protein: CASSPGTVKNYGYTF; CDR3 DNA: TGCGCCAGCAGCCCCGGGACAGTTAAAAACTATGGCTACACCTTC; clone size: NA; J gene: TRBJ1-2; D gene: TRBD1; V gene: TRBV5-1
CDR3 protein: CASSLVPSRDTQYF; CDR3 DNA: TGCGCCAGCAGCTTGGTCCCTAGTCGGGATACGCAGTATTTT; clone size: few; J gene: TRBJ2-3; D gene: NA; V gene: TRBV5-1
CDR3 protein: CSVESHRGYGYTF; CDR3 DNA: TGCAGCGTTGAATCCCACAGGGGCTATGGCTACACCTTC; clone size: NA; J gene: TRBJ1-2; D gene: TRBD1; V gene: TRBV29-1
CDR3 protein: CASSVFPTGGSSYNSPLHF; CDR3 DNA: TGTGCCAGCAGCGTATTCCCAACCGGGGGGAGCTCCTATAATTCACCCCTCCACTTT; clone size: NA; J gene: TRBJ1-6; D gene: NA; V gene: TRBV3-1
CDR3 protein: CASSSKALRGGETQYF; CDR3 DNA: TGTGCCAGCAGTTCAAAGGCCCTGCGGGGGGGAGAGACCCAGTACTTC; clone size: NA; J gene: TRBJ2-5; D gene: TRBD2; V gene: TRBV7-9
CDR3 protein: CASSEGLFYEQYF; CDR3 DNA: TGTGCCAGCAGTGAAGGCCTGTTCTACGAGCAGTACTTC; clone size: NA; J gene: TRBJ2-7; D gene: NA; V gene: TRBV6-1
CDR3 protein: CASRQGGKPLHF; CDR3 DNA: TGTGCCAGCAGGCAGGGAGGTAAACCCCTCCACTTT; clone size: few; J gene: TRBJ1-6; D gene: NA; V gene: TRBV6-5
CDR3 protein: CSANGQSTDTQYF; CDR3 DNA: TGCAGTGCTAATGGACAGAGCACAGATACGCAGTATTTT; clone size: NA; J gene: TRBJ2-3; D gene: NA; V gene: TRBV20-1
CDR3 protein: CSVRDRTYNEQFF; CDR3 DNA: TGCAGCGTCCGGGACAGAACATACAATGAGCAGTTCTTC; clone size: NA; J gene: TRBJ2-1; D gene: TRBD1; V gene: TRBV29-1